The clone carrying this TCR beta chain has at least ten counts. Its antigen is not known. This sample was taken from a study of spatial heterogeneity in lung cancer. The wider study: Within raw reads, each unique TCR and UMI combination appeared on average more than ten times.

On each TCR cDNA molecule, a unique molecular identifier was present. A single record per CDR3 protein comes from TCRdb applying MiXCR to the 5' RACE reads. The sample has roughly 9,800 distinct CDR3 sequences, approximately 5% seen once. The CDR3 has 14 residues. Germline V CDR1 and CDR2: DFQATT, SNEGSKA (reference sequence). Trimming shortened V by 2 bases and J by 6 bases, and 11 bases separated the two germline ends. Time point defined: sample taken at primary tumor resection. Whole RNA, isolated from tumor, nontumor lung or frozen PBMC, was sequenced without prior sorting. The cohort: over 65 early-stage, untreated non-small cell lung cancer patients. Study results and caveats: Blood contained ubiquitous expanded tumor TCRs more at resection than at follow-up.

This sequence joins TRBV20-1 and TRBJ1-6; tentatively, D is TRBD1 (5 bases). The receptor comes from a male donor with early-stage non-small cell lung cancer. This specimen consisted of PBMCs, obtained at surgery. The chain's CDR3 is CSARQGESNSPLHF. Here the CDR3 DNA reads TGCAGTGCTAGACAGGGAGAATCTAATTCACCCCTCCACTTT.